The rows below give T cell receptor beta chains drawn from one sample of a study of blood T cells in healthy people across ages. From the 5' RACE reads, TCRdb called clonotypes with MiXCR, one entry per CDR3 protein. Counted here are just under 900,000 distinct CDR3 sequences, around 26% occurring once; the ten biggest clones make up roughly a sixth. Sequenced input: blood. Receptor source: a woman over 75 in good health. Each CDR3 is given with its conserved first and last residue. The order of the fields is J gene, V gene, D gene, clone size, CDR3 DNA, CDR3 protein. The D gene is left open where the match is weak. Not all rows give a size; the values are once, few, many and, for expanded clones, a class.

>TRBJ1-1|TRBV30|TRBD1|.
TGTGCCTGGAGTGTCCTCGGACAGGGGGCGCAGGACACTGAAGCTTTCTTT
CAWSVLGQGAQDTEAFF
>TRBJ1-6|TRBV20-1|TRBD1|once
TGCAGTGCTAGAGGCCCATTGACAGGGGGCAGGAATTCACCCCTCCACTTT
CSARGPLTGGRNSPLHF
>TRBJ2-1|TRBV7-9|TRBD2|many
TGTGCCAGCAGCCCAAGACTAGCGGAAAACAATGAGCAGTTCTTC
CASSPRLAENNEQFF
>TRBJ2-2|TRBV6-6|.|.
TGTGCCAGCACCTCCACAGGGACCGACACCGGGGAGCTGTTTTTT
CASTSTGTDTGELFF
>TRBJ1-1|TRBV9|.|few
TGTGCCAGCAGCGCATCGGGCGGGGCGCGCGGTGAAGCTTTCTTT
CASSASGGARGEAFF
>TRBJ1-2|TRBV12-3/TRBV12-4|.|few
TGTGCCAGCAGTCCCCCCCAAGGGCAGGGGATTTATGGCTACACCTTC
CASSPPQGQGIYGYTF
>TRBJ2-5|TRBV28|TRBD2|.
TGTGCCTTCATGGAGCGGGGGGCCCAAGAGACCCAGTACTTC
CAFMERGAQETQYF
>TRBJ2-1|TRBV20-1|.|many
TGCAGTGCCCCGACAGGGTCGGGAGGCAATGAGCAGTTCTTC
CSAPTGSGGNEQFF
>TRBJ2-1|TRBV29-1|.|many
TGCAGCCCAACCCAGGGAAATGAGCAGTTCTTC
CSPTQGNEQFF
>TRBJ2-5|TRBV20-1|.|.
TGCGGTGCTAGATCCGGGGTCGATGAGCAGTACTTC
CGARSGVDEQYF
>TRBJ1-1|TRBV27|.|.
TGTGCCAGCAGTTTATCGACATCCGGGCAGACTGAAGCTTTCTTT
CASSLSTSGQTEAFF
>TRBJ2-1|TRBV7-2|.|many
TGTGCCAGCAGCTTAGCAGGCCGGGGAGGCGGGAATGAGCAGTTCTTC
CASSLAGRGGGNEQFF
>TRBJ1-6|TRBV7-2|.|few
TGTGCCAGCAGCTTAGCAAAGAATTCACCCCTCCACTTT
CASSLAKNSPLHF
>TRBJ2-5|TRBV7-2|.|many
TGTGCCAGCAGCTTAGCCGGATACAAGAGGGAGACCCAGTACTTC
CASSLAGYKRETQYF
>TRBJ2-1|TRBV24-1|.|.
TGTGCCACCAGTGATTTACCGGGCCTGGCCGGCAATGAGCAGTTCTTC
CATSDLPGLAGNEQFF
>TRBJ2-1|TRBV7-9|TRBD2|many
TGTGCCAGCAGCTCCGCCGGGACTAGCGTAGATGAGCAGTTCTTC
CASSSAGTSVDEQFF
>TRBJ1-1|TRBV29-1|TRBD1|few
TGCAGCGTTGACGGAGGACAGGGATTAACTGAAGCTTTCTTT
CSVDGGQGLTEAFF
>TRBJ2-1|TRBV20-1|.|few
TGCAGTGCTAGAGATCGGGCTAGCCCTAATCCAAATGAGCAGTTCTTC
CSARDRASPNPNEQFF
>TRBJ2-2|TRBV20-1|TRBD2|many
TGCAGTGCTACCGGCGGGGGGGCAGCCGGGGAGCTGTTTTTT
CSATGGGAAGELFF
>TRBJ2-7|TRBV5-5|.|.
TGTGCCAGCAGCGTGCCGCAGGGCGAGCAGTACTTC
CASSVPQGEQYF
>TRBJ2-5|TRBV7-2|.|many
TGTGCCAGCAGCCTACTGGGGCCTCAAGAGACCCAGTACTTC
CASSLLGPQETQYF
>TRBJ2-2|TRBV28|.|.
TGTGCCAGCAGAACTCAGATGAACACCGGGGAGCTGTTTTTT
CASRTQMNTGELFF
>TRBJ2-7|TRBV10-1|TRBD1|many
TGCGCCAGCAGTGAGTCGGGGGGACAGGGCCTTGACGAGCAGTACTTC
CASSESGGQGLDEQYF
>TRBJ2-7|TRBV11-2|TRBD1|many
TGTGCCAGCAGCGTCCAGGGGGCTTACGAGCAGTACTTC
CASSVQGAYEQYF
>TRBJ2-7|TRBV20-1|TRBD2|.
TGCAGTGCTCTCACCCTACTAGCGGGGGGAGACGAGCAGTACTTC
CSALTLLAGGDEQYF
>TRBJ1-1|TRBV20-1|.|few
TGCAGTGCTAGAGATTGGGGACACCCGAACACTGAAGCTTTCTTT
CSARDWGHPNTEAFF
>TRBJ2-3|TRBV5-1|.|many
TGCGCCAGCAGCCGAGGGGGGCCTCTCACAGATACGCAGTATTTT
CASSRGGPLTDTQYF
>TRBJ2-1|TRBV12-3/TRBV12-4|TRBD1|.
TGTGCCAGCAGCGAACAGGGGGAGCAGTTCTTC
CASSEQGEQFF
>TRBJ1-2|TRBV18|TRBD1|.
TGTGCCAGCTCACCAACCGGGTCCGTACAGGGGCCTAACTATGGCTACACCTTC
CASSPTGSVQGPNYGYTF
>TRBJ2-7|TRBV10-3|.|.
TGTGCCATCAGGGTCACTAGTCGAGATGAGCAGTACTTC
CAIRVTSRDEQYF
>TRBJ2-3|TRBV5-1|.|few
TGCGCCAGCAGCCCGGACGGGACTCCCGGCCAGGATACGCAGTATTTT
CASSPDGTPGQDTQYF
>TRBJ1-1|TRBV6-1|.|many
TGTGCCAGCAGTGGTCAGTGGGACACTGAAGCTTTCTTT
CASSGQWDTEAFF
>TRBJ1-1|TRBV19|.|.
TGTGCCAGTACAGCCCAAGTTTTCATGAACACTGAAGCTTTCTTT
CASTAQVFMNTEAFF
>TRBJ1-1|TRBV5-1|.|few
TGCGCCAGCAGCTCGGGCGATGGGGGGAACACTGAAGCTTTCTTT
CASSSGDGGNTEAFF
>TRBJ1-5|TRBV6-2/TRBV6-3|TRBD1|few
TGTGCCAGCAGTAAGACAGGGGGCAATCAGCCCCAGCATTTT
CASSKTGGNQPQHF
>TRBJ1-6|TRBV7-2|.|.
TGTGCCAGCAGCTTAGTGCCCGGGACGGGTGATTCACCCCTCCACTTT
CASSLVPGTGDSPLHF
>TRBJ1-2|TRBV7-9|.|many
TGTGCCAGCAGTGAGCGGAGAGGTGGCTACACCTTC
CASSERRGGYTF
>TRBJ2-7|TRBV6-2/TRBV6-3|TRBD2|many
TGTGCCAGCAGCCCCCGGACTAGCGGGGGGACCACCTACGAGCAGTACTTC
CASSPRTSGGTTYEQYF
>TRBJ1-5|TRBV20-1|TRBD1|many
TGCAGTGCTGTAGACCTCTCTGGGACAGGGTATCAGCCCCAGCATTTT
CSAVDLSGTGYQPQHF
>TRBJ2-7|TRBV11-2|TRBD1|many
TGTGCCAGCAGCCCCCGGGACAGCCGAGAGCAGTACTTC
CASSPRDSREQYF
>TRBJ2-1|TRBV7-9|.|many
TGTGCCAGCAGCACAGATGGGGGCCGCTCCTACAATGAGCAGTTCTTC
CASSTDGGRSYNEQFF
>TRBJ2-7|TRBV20-1|TRBD1|many
TGCAGTGCCAGATCAAGGGGGCGCGGGTGGGGAGACCACGAGCAGTACTTC
CSARSRGRGWGDHEQYF
>TRBJ2-3|TRBV7-2|.|.
TGTGCCAGCAGCTCTCCCCTGGCAGATACGCAGTATTTT
CASSSPLADTQYF
>TRBJ2-2|TRBV10-3|TRBD1|.
TGTGACATCAGTGAATTGGACAGGGTAGGGGAGCTGTTTTTT
CDISELDRVGELFF
>TRBJ2-3|TRBV14|.|.
TGTGCCAGCAGCCAAGATCTCGAAGATACGCAGTATTTT
CASSQDLEDTQYF
>TRBJ2-1|TRBV20-1|.|.
TGCACCTGCAGGGGGGGATCCTACAATGAGCAGTTCTTC
CTCRGGSYNEQFF
>TRBJ2-7|TRBV3-1|TRBD1|.
TGTGCAGAAATCGGGACAGGGAACGGCAATGAGCAGTACTTC
CAEIGTGNGNEQYF
>TRBJ1-5|TRBV20-1|TRBD1|many
TGCAGTGCTACTCTCGGGACAGGAAATCAGCCCCAGCATTTT
CSATLGTGNQPQHF
>TRBJ1-2|TRBV5-6|.|many
TGTGCCAGCAGCTCCCCCCGGGTTGATTATGGCTACACCTTC
CASSSPRVDYGYTF
>TRBJ1-2|TRBV12-3/TRBV12-4|TRBD1|.
TGTGCCAGCAGCCCCACAGGGGGCGGCTTTGGCTACACCTTC
CASSPTGGGFGYTF
>TRBJ2-2|TRBV29-1|TRBD2|few
TGCAGCGTTGCCGGGACTAGTGTCGGGGAGCTGTTTTTT
CSVAGTSVGELFF
>TRBJ1-4|TRBV7-2|.|many
TGTGCCAGCAGCCAGGCGGGGGTTAATGAAAAACTGTTTTTT
CASSQAGVNEKLFF
>TRBJ2-3|TRBV6-2/TRBV6-3|TRBD2|.
TGTGCCAGCAGTTACCTAGCGGGGGGGAGGGCCGATACGCAGTATTTT
CASSYLAGGRADTQYF
>TRBJ2-1|TRBV2|TRBD1|few
TGTGCCAGCAGTGAACTGGGACAGGTGCAGTTCTTC
CASSELGQVQFF
>TRBJ2-7|TRBV3-1|.|.
TGTGCCAGCAGGGCCACAGGGTCCTACGAGCAGTACTTC
CASRATGSYEQYF